The 21 T cell receptor beta chains presented below share a single source sample, sequenced in a study of T cells after yellow fever vaccination. TCRdb re-derived calls from the 5' RACE reads in MiXCR, one entry per CDR3 protein. The sample holds over 150,000 distinct CDR3 sequences; 5.5% to 7.5% are singletons and the top ten take 2.9%. This specimen was CD4+ T cells sorted from PBMCs, taken on the day of the first yellow fever vaccination. These receptors were collected from a young man who received the YFV17D yellow fever vaccine.

This clonotype was seen only a few times. V is TRBV19 and J is TRBJ1-1, with 8 positions matching TRBD1. CDR1 and CDR2 (germline): LNHDA, SQIVND (reference sequence). V shed 5 bases and J 4 bases; nucleotides not matched to a gene: 9. CDR3 length: 15 residues. For the CDR3, the DNA is TGTGCCAGTAGTGCCCAGGGGGCGGGGGGCACTGAAGCTTTCTTT. Amino acid sequence: CASSAQGAGGTEAFF.

This clonotype has a handful of counts. The chain couples TRBV7-2 to TRBJ1-2; TRBD1 matches 10 bases. Germline V gene sequence: CDR1 SGHTA, CDR2 FQGNSA. V was pared by 7 bases and J by 3 bases, with 5 bases of the junction left unmatched. CDR3 size: 14 residues. The CDR3 loop reads CASTRGTGDYGYTF. The CDR3, as DNA: TGTGCCAGCACCCGGGGGACAGGGGACTATGGCTACACCTTC.

J is TRBJ2-3 and V is TRBV7-6; D is perhaps TRBD2 (6 bases). V was trimmed by 5 bases and J by 0 bases, leaving 9 bases between them. CDR3 length: 14 amino acids. Germline CDR1 reads SGHVS; CDR2 reads FNYEAQ. Here the CDR3 reads CASSEGTSTDTQYF. CDR3 DNA sequence: TGTGCCAGCAGCGAGGGGACTAGCACAGATACGCAGTATTTT. The complete variable domain, with remaining parts taken from reference TRBV7-6 and TRBJ2-3, reads GAGVSQSPRYKVTKRGQDVALRCDPISGHVSLYWYRQALGQGPEFLTYFNYEAQQDKSGLPNDRFSAERPEGSISTLTIQRTEQRDSAMYRCASSEGTSTDTQYFGPGTRLTVL.

The chain employs TRBV7-9 and TRBJ2-7; D remains unclear. The CDR3 loop spans 14 amino acids. CDR1 SEHNR and CDR2 FQNEAQ come from the germline V gene (reference sequence). V shed 2 bases and J shed 1 base, with 9 bases lying between them. As DNA, the CDR3 is TGTGCCAGCAGCTTATCCGCGGTTTCCTACGAGCAGTACTTC. Amino acids: CASSLSAVSYEQYF. The full variable domain, its missing parts supplied by reference TRBV7-9 and TRBJ2-7, is DTGVSQNPRHKITKRGQNVTFRCDPISEHNRLYWYRQTLGQGPEFLTYFQNEAQLEKSRLLSDRFSAERPKGSFSTLEIQRTEQGDSAMYLCASSLSAVSYEQYFGPGTRLTVT.

The chain employs TRBV6-1 and TRBJ2-1; perhaps TRBD2 as D (6 bases). V was cut by 8 bases and J by 0 bases, with 26 bases left in between. This CDR3 region has 19 residues. Germline assignment: CDR1 MNHNS and CDR2 SASEGT. The CDR3 DNA follows: TGTGCCAGCCCTAAACCAGCGGGCCTGGGATTAAGCTCCTACAATGAGCAGTTCTTC. It is translated as CASPKPAGLGLSSYNEQFF.

This clonotype has just a few counts. The CDR3 sequence is CASSQDDRVSPEAFF. CDR3 DNA sequence: TGCGCCAGCAGCCAAGATGACAGGGTGTCGCCTGAAGCTTTCTTT. The chain uses TRBV4-3 and TRBJ1-1, with 7 bases fitting TRBD1. Germline-derived CDR1 and CDR2 are LGHNA and YSLEER. V was clipped by 0 bases and J by 6 bases; unmatched bases: 7. This CDR3 region has 15 residues.

The chain employs TRBV27 and TRBJ1-2; TRBD1 matches 10 bases. V lost 6 bases and J lost 7; bases outside the gene matches: 5. The CDR3 has 13 amino acids. Germline CDR1 MNHEY, CDR2 SMNVEV (reference sequence). The CDR3 is CASRTGTGAGYTF. The CDR3 DNA reads as TGTGCCAGCAGGACCGGGACAGGGGCTGGCTACACCTTC.

At least ten counts were recorded for this clonotype. The rearrangement joins TRBV5-6 to TRBJ1-2, with TRBD1 matching 9 bases. Per the germline V gene, CDR1 is SGHDT and CDR2 is YYEEEE. The CDR3 spans 12 residues. Trimming at V came to 3 bases and at J to 7 bases, leaving 1 base not matched to a gene. The CDR3 region is CASSWGQGGYTF. In DNA, the CDR3 is TGTGCCAGCAGCTGGGGACAGGGTGGCTACACCTTC. Drawing the rest from reference TRBV5-6 and TRBJ1-2, the complete variable domain is DAGVTQSPTHLIKTRGQQVTLRCSPKSGHDTVSWYQQALGQGPQFIFQYYEEEERQRGNFPDRFSGHQFPNYSSELNVNALLLGDSALYLCASSWGQGGYTFGSGTRLTVV.

This CDR3 is CSASGLQETQYF. The CDR3 DNA follows: TGCAGTGCTAGTGGCCTTCAAGAGACCCAGTACTTC. The rearrangement uses TRBV20-1 and TRBJ2-5; D is unclear. Germline V lookup: CDR1 DFQATT, CDR2 SNEGSKA (reference sequence). This CDR3 comprises 12 residues. Trimming took off 3 bases at V and 2 bases at J, with 7 bases between the two ends.

There are many counts of this clonotype. This chain connects TRBV7-2 to TRBJ2-3; D is ambiguous. The CDR3 extends over 12 amino acids. Germline CDR1 is SGHTA and CDR2 is FQGNSA. Trimming took 5 bases from V and 5 from J, leaving 8 bases between them. CDR3 nucleotide sequence: TGTGCCAGCAGCCCCCACTTAGATACGCAGTATTTT. This translates into CASSPHLDTQYF.

About this clonotype: Mismatch with germline at one junction end may stem from a read error. The chain has TRBV7-8 and TRBJ1-4, with 8 bases matching TRBD1. The germline V gene has CDR1 SGHVS and CDR2 FQNEAQ. The CDR3 covers 16 residues. CDR3 residues: CASSLARTGPREKLFF. CDR3 in DNA: TGTGCCAGCAGCCTAGCTCGGACAGGGCCCCGTGAAAAACTGTTTTTT. The full variable domain, its missing parts supplied by reference TRBV7-8 and TRBJ1-4, is GAGVSQSPRYKVAKRGQDVALRCDPISGHVSLFWYQQALGQGPEFLTYFQNEAQLDKSGLPSDRFFAERPEGSVSTLKIQRTQQEDSAVYLCASSLARTGPREKLFFGSGTQLSVL.

This chain connects TRBV5-1 to TRBJ2-2; tentative D call: TRBD1 (6 bases). Trimming removed 2 bases from V and 4 bases from J, with 27 bases in between. The CDR3 runs to 20 residues. Germline CDR1 and CDR2: SGHRS and YFSETQ. This chain's CDR3 is CASSFGTLLGGRHGTGELFF. The DNA of the CDR3 is TGCGCCAGCAGCTTTGGGACACTCCTTGGGGGCCGTCATGGCACCGGGGAGCTGTTTTTT.

J is TRBJ1-5 and V is TRBV19; TRBD1 agrees at 7 bases. The junction had 15 bases not matched to a gene; V was cut back by 7 bases and J by 9 bases. Germline loops: CDR1 LNHDA, CDR2 SQIVND (reference sequence). The CDR3 totals 15 residues. The CDR3 sequence: CASTTTRQGVRPQHF. CDR3 DNA: TGTGCCAGTACCACAACCCGGCAGGGGGTGAGGCCCCAGCATTTT.

The chain carries TRBV4-3 and TRBJ1-1; D gene ambiguous. The germline V gene has CDR1 LGHNA and CDR2 YSLEER. Trimming removed 0 bases from V and 5 bases from J, with 16 bases in between. The CDR3 covers 16 residues. The CDR3 loop is CASSQDLAAGRTEAFF. In DNA form, the CDR3 reads TGCGCCAGCAGCCAAGACCTGGCGGCCGGTAGAACTGAAGCTTTCTTT.

This clonotype has only a few counts. The chain recombines TRBV11-2 with TRBJ1-4, with D perhaps TRBD1 (5 bases). Germline lookup yields CDR1 SGHAT and CDR2 FQNNGV. V was clipped by 3 bases and J by 7 bases, with 24 bases between them. This CDR3 has 18 amino acids. The CDR3 DNA reads TGTGCCAGCAGCTTGGGTCTCGGGGGTGGCCGGCTGGGTGAAAAACTGTTTTTT. It encodes CASSLGLGGGRLGEKLFF.

The chain employs TRBV12-3 or TRBV12-4 and TRBJ2-1, with D possibly being TRBD1 or TRBD2 (5 bases each). CDR3 length equals 13 residues. Trimming pared 6 bases from V and 8 bases from J, leaving 14 bases between. Written as DNA, the CDR3 is TGTGCCAGCAGGCGAGGGGCCGGGGATGAGCAGTTCTTC. It is translated as CASRRGAGDEQFF.

In its sample, this clonotype was seen many times. The chain combines TRBV25-1 with TRBJ2-7; D call uncertain. The CDR3 sequence is 14 residues long. Per germline, CDR1 MGHDK and CDR2 SYGVNS. The V gene lost 0 bases and the J gene lost 1 base, with 7 bases spanning the gap. The CDR3 nucleotides read TGTGCCAGCAGTGAATATTTCCAGTCCTACGAGCAGTACTTC. Translating gives CASSEYFQSYEQYF.

Many counts were recorded for this clonotype. The chain has TRBV5-1 and TRBJ1-1, with 7 positions matching TRBD1. Trimming cost V 4 bases and J 5 bases; bases outside gene matches: 8. The CDR3 sequence is 14 residues long. CDR1 and CDR2 from the germline V gene are SGHRS and YFSETQ. The CDR3 DNA sequence: TGCGCCAGCAGCGGAGACAGGGTGGGGACTGAAGCTTTCTTT. Its protein is CASSGDRVGTEAFF.

This clonotype has only a few counts. The rearrangement joins TRBV4-3 to TRBJ2-1, with D unclear. V lost 0 bases and J 2 bases, leaving 8 bases between the germline ends. Germline V gene sequence: CDR1 LGHNA, CDR2 YSLEER. The CDR3 extends over 15 amino acids. In DNA form, the CDR3 reads TGCGCCAGCAGCCAAGAAGGCCGGCCCTACAATGAGCAGTTCTTC. Its translation: CASSQEGRPYNEQFF.

The chain has TRBV5-1 and TRBJ2-1; possibly TRBD1 for D (5 bases). The V gene's germline CDR1 is SGHRS and CDR2 YFSETQ. The CDR3 runs to 15 residues. Trimming cost V 4 bases and J 4 bases, with 15 bases left between them. This CDR3 is CASSPDSGAYNEQFF. Here the CDR3 DNA reads TGCGCCAGCAGCCCCGACAGTGGGGCATACAATGAGCAGTTCTTC.

The J gene is TRBJ2-1, the V gene TRBV6-6; TRBD1 is a possible D gene (6 bases). The CDR3 is 13 residues long. Trimming stripped 10 bases from V and 7 bases from J, with 17 bases between. Germline-derived CDR1 and CDR2 are MNHNY and SVGAGI (reference sequence). CDR3 in amino acids: CATRQGPGNEQFF. CDR3 DNA: TGTGCCACCAGGCAGGGGCCAGGAAATGAGCAGTTCTTC.